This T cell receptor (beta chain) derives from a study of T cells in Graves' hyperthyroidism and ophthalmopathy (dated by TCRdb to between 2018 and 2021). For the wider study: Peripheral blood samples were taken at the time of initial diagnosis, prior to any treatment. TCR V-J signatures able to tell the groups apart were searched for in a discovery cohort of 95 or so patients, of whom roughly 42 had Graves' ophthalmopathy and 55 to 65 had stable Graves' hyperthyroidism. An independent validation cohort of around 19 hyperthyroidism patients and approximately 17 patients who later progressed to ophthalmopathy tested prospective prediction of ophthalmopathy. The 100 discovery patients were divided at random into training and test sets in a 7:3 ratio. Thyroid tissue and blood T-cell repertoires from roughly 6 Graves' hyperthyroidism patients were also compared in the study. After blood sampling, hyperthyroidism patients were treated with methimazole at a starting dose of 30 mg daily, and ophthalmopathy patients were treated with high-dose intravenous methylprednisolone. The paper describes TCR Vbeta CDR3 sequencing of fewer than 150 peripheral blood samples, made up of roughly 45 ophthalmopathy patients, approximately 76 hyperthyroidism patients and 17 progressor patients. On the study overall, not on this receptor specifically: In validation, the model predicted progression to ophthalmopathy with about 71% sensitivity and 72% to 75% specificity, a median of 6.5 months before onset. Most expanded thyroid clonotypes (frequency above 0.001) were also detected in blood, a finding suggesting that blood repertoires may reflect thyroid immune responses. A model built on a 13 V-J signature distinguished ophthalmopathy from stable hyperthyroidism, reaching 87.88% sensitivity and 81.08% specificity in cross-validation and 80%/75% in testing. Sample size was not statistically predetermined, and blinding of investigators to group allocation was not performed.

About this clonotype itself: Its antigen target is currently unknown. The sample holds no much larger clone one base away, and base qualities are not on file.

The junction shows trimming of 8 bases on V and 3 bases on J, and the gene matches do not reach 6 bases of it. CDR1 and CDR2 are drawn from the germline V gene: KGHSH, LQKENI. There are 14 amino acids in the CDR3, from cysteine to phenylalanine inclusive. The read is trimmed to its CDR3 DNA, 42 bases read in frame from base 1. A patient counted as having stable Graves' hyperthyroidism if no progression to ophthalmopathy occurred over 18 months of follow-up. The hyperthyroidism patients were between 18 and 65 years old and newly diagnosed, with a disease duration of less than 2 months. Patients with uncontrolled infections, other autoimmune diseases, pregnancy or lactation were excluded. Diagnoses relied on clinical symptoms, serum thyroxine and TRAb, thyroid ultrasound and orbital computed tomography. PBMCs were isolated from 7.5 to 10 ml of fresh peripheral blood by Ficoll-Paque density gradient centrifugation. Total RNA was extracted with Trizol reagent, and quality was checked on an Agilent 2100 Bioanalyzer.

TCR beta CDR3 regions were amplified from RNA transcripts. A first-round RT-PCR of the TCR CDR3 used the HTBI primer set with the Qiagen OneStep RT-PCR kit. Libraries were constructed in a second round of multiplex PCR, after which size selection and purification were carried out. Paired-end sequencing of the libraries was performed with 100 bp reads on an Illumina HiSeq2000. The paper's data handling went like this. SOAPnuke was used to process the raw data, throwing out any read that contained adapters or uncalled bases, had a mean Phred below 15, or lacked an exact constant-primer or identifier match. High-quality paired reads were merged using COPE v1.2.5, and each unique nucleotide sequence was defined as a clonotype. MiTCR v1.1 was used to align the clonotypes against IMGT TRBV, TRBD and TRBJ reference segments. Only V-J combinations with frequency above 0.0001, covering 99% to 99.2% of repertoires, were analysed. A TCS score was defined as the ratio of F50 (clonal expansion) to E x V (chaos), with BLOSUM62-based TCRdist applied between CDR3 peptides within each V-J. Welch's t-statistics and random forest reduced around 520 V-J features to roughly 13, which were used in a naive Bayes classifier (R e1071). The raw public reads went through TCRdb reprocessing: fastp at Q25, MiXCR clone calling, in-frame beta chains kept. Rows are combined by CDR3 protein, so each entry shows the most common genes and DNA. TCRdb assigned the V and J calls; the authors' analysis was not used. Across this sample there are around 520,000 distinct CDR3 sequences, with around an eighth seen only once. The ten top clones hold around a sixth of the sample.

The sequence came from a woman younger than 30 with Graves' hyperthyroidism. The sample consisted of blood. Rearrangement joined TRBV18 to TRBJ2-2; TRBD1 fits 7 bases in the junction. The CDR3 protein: CASTRDRDTGELFF. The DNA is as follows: TGTGCCAGCACACGGGACAGAGACACCGGGGAGCTGTTTTTT. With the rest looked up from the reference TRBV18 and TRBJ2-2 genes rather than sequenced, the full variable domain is NAGVMQNPRHLVRRRGQEARLRCSPMKGHSHVYWYRQLPEEGLKFMVYLQKENIIDESGMPKERFSAEFPKEGPSILRIQQVVRGDSAAYFCASTRDRDTGELFFGEGSRLTVL.